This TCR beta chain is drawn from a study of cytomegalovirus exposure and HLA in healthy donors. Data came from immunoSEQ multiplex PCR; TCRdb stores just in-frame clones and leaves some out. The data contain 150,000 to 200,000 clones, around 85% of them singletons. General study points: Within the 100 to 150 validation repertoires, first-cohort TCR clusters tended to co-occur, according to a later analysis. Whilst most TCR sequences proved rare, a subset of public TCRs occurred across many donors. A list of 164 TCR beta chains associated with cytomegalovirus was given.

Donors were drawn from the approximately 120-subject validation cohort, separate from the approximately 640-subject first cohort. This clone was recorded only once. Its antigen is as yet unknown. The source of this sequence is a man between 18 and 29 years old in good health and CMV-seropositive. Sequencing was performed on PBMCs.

The CDR3 region has the DNA TGTGCCTGGACCGGAGGACAGGGGGCAATAGAGACCCAGTACTTC. Translation gives CAWTGGQGAIETQYF. The genes are TRBV30 and TRBJ2-5, with 11 bases matching TRBD1. J lost 4 bases, V lost 4 bases, and 8 bases had no gene match. Germline-derived CDR1 and CDR2 are GTSNPN and SVGIG (reference sequence). The CDR3 is 15 residues long.